The rows below give T cell receptor beta chains drawn from one sample of a study of shared clonotypes between healthy human individuals. Generated by immunoSEQ multiplex PCR, the TCRdb table keeps only in-frame clones and is missing some. The table includes about 1.5 million clones, around 98% detected once. Source material: naive CD4+ T cells sorted from blood. These receptors were obtained from a man younger than 45 in good health. CDR3s include the opening cysteine and the closing phenylalanine or tryptophan. Fields, in order: V gene, CDR3 length, clone size, D gene, J gene, CDR3 protein, CDR3 DNA. A D gene is named only where the DNA matches it firmly. The size entry is marked missing in some rows and otherwise reads once, few, many or a size class.

v_gene: TRBV5-1
len: 15
abundance: NA
d_gene: TRBD2
j_gene: TRBJ2-4
CDR3aa: CASSPGLEGKNIQYF
CDR3nt: TGCGCCAGCAGCCCAGGACTAGAGGGAAAAAACATTCAGTACTTC

v_gene: TRBV11-2
len: 16
abundance: NA
d_gene: NA
j_gene: TRBJ1-2
CDR3aa: CASSFWQSQDGYGYTF
CDR3nt: TGTGCCAGCAGCTTTTGGCAGTCCCAGGACGGGTATGGCTACACCTTC

v_gene: TRBV11-3
len: 16
abundance: NA
d_gene: TRBD1
j_gene: TRBJ2-3
CDR3aa: CASSLASDRATDTQYF
CDR3nt: TGTGCCAGCAGCTTAGCATCGGACAGGGCCACAGATACGCAGTATTTT

v_gene: TRBV9
len: 19
abundance: NA
d_gene: TRBD2
j_gene: TRBJ2-7
CDR3aa: CASSPHPQGLAGAVVEQYF
CDR3nt: TGTGCCAGCAGCCCCCACCCCCAGGGACTAGCGGGAGCGGTGGTCGAGCAGTACTTC

v_gene: TRBV18
len: 12
abundance: NA
d_gene: NA
j_gene: TRBJ2-1
CDR3aa: CASSSTYSEQFF
CDR3nt: TGTGCCAGCTCATCCACCTATAGTGAGCAGTTCTTC

v_gene: TRBV27
len: 13
abundance: NA
d_gene: NA
j_gene: TRBJ2-1
CDR3aa: CASSLTGSDEQFF
CDR3nt: TGTGCCAGCAGTTTAACAGGGTCCGATGAGCAGTTCTTC

v_gene: TRBV11-2
len: 14
abundance: NA
d_gene: NA
j_gene: TRBJ2-7
CDR3aa: CASRRGGASYEQYF
CDR3nt: TGTGCCAGCAGGCGTGGCGGCGCGTCCTACGAGCAGTACTTC

v_gene: TRBV25-1
len: 16
abundance: NA
d_gene: NA
j_gene: TRBJ2-1
CDR3aa: CASSLWETGSYNEQFF
CDR3nt: TGTGCCAGCAGTCTTTGGGAGACAGGCTCCTACAATGAGCAGTTCTTC

v_gene: TRBV18
len: 15
abundance: NA
d_gene: NA
j_gene: TRBJ2-2
CDR3aa: CASSPEALNTGELFF
CDR3nt: TGTGCCAGCTCACCAGAAGCCCTAAACACCGGGGAGCTGTTTTTT

v_gene: TRBV19
len: 11
abundance: NA
d_gene: NA
j_gene: TRBJ2-3
CDR3aa: CASSLQDTQYF
CDR3nt: TGTGCCAGTAGCCTCCAAGATACGCAGTATTTT

v_gene: TRBV11-2
len: 17
abundance: NA
d_gene: TRBD2
j_gene: TRBJ2-2
CDR3aa: CASSRGLAGPVTGELFF
CDR3nt: TGTGCCAGCAGTCGGGGACTAGCGGGACCGGTCACCGGGGAGCTGTTTTTT

v_gene: TRBV9
len: 15
abundance: NA
d_gene: TRBD2
j_gene: TRBJ2-7
CDR3aa: CASSSSSGSRYEQYF
CDR3nt: TGTGCCAGCAGCTCCTCTAGCGGGAGCCGCTACGAGCAGTACTTC

v_gene: TRBV30
len: 14
abundance: once
d_gene: NA
j_gene: TRBJ2-2
CDR3aa: CAWSRTGRNGELFF
CDR3nt: TGTGCCTGGAGTAGGACGGGGAGGAACGGGGAGCTGTTTTTT

v_gene: TRBV2
len: 12
abundance: NA
d_gene: NA
j_gene: TRBJ2-7
CDR3aa: CESRGINYEQYF
CDR3nt: TGTGAGAGTCGGGGTATCAACTACGAGCAGTACTTC

v_gene: TRBV10-3
len: 16
abundance: NA
d_gene: NA
j_gene: TRBJ2-7
CDR3aa: CAISEALGDISYEQYF
CDR3nt: TGTGCCATCAGTGAAGCCTTGGGGGACATCTCCTACGAGCAGTACTTC

v_gene: TRBV7-9
len: 16
abundance: NA
d_gene: TRBD2
j_gene: TRBJ2-3
CDR3aa: CASSKGTSGRADTQYF
CDR3nt: TGTGCCAGCAGCAAAGGGACTAGCGGGAGGGCAGATACGCAGTATTTT

v_gene: TRBV2
len: 15
abundance: NA
d_gene: NA
j_gene: TRBJ1-5
CDR3aa: CASSEFRTGNQPQHF
CDR3nt: TGTGCCAGCAGTGAGTTTCGCACAGGGAACCAGCCCCAGCATTTT

v_gene: TRBV19
len: 12
abundance: NA
d_gene: NA
j_gene: TRBJ2-1
CDR3aa: CASSARGGEQFF
CDR3nt: TGTGCCAGTAGTGCGCGAGGGGGTGAGCAGTTCTTC

v_gene: TRBV15
len: 14
abundance: NA
d_gene: NA
j_gene: TRBJ2-7
CDR3aa: CATSRFPSGAEQYF
CDR3nt: TGTGCCACCAGCAGATTCCCTTCGGGGGCCGAGCAGTACTTC

v_gene: TRBV27
len: 15
abundance: NA
d_gene: NA
j_gene: TRBJ2-3
CDR3aa: CASTRGFRDTDTQYF
CDR3nt: TGTGCCAGCACTAGGGGCTTCCGTGACACAGATACGCAGTATTTT

v_gene: TRBV5-1
len: 15
abundance: NA
d_gene: NA
j_gene: TRBJ2-3
CDR3aa: CASSPPTGSTDTQYF
CDR3nt: TGCGCCAGCAGCCCGCCGACAGGTAGCACAGATACGCAGTATTTT

v_gene: TRBV7-6
len: 13
abundance: NA
d_gene: NA
j_gene: TRBJ1-1
CDR3aa: CASSLREGTEAFF
CDR3nt: TGTGCCAGCAGCTTACGAGAGGGCACTGAAGCTTTCTTT

v_gene: TRBV6-1
len: 14
abundance: NA
d_gene: NA
j_gene: TRBJ2-3
CDR3aa: CASSLSGDTDTQYF
CDR3nt: TGTGCCAGCAGTCTAAGCGGAGACACAGATACGCAGTATTTT

v_gene: TRBV5-1
len: 17
abundance: NA
d_gene: TRBD1
j_gene: TRBJ1-1
CDR3aa: CASSSGGKTLMNTEAFF
CDR3nt: TGCGCCAGCAGCTCAGGGGGAAAAACGCTTATGAACACTGAAGCTTTCTTT

v_gene: TRBV5-1
len: 15
abundance: NA
d_gene: NA
j_gene: TRBJ2-7
CDR3aa: CASSSTGRETYEQYF
CDR3nt: TGCGCCAGCAGCTCAACAGGGAGGGAAACCTACGAGCAGTACTTC

v_gene: TRBV6-6
len: 13
abundance: NA
d_gene: NA
j_gene: TRBJ1-5
CDR3aa: CASSYSEGQPQHF
CDR3nt: TGTGCCAGCAGTTACTCCGAGGGTCAGCCCCAGCATTTT

v_gene: TRBV7-8
len: 13
abundance: NA
d_gene: NA
j_gene: TRBJ1-4
CDR3aa: CASSRDLNEKLFF
CDR3nt: TGTGCCAGCAGCCGGGACCTTAATGAAAAACTGTTTTTT